The present T cell receptor (beta chain) was sequenced within a study of cytomegalovirus exposure and HLA in healthy donors. PCR was performed using 60 Vbeta and 13 Jbeta primers. The table came from immunoSEQ multiplex PCR; TCRdb's copy has only in-frame clones and leaves some out. The data show about 140,000 clones, approximately 80% seen once. Donors were ostensibly healthy at sampling, although undocumented immune exposures were probable. V trimming: 7 bases; J trimming: 8 bases; junction bases outside the gene matches: 6. This CDR3 is 13 amino acids long. Germline assignment: CDR1 MNHEY and CDR2 SVGAGI.

The clonotype was recovered from a woman in her thirties or forties in good health and CMV-seronegative. The sample was PBMCs. V is TRBV6-5 and J is TRBJ2-3; 10 bases fit TRBD2. The CDR3 loop is CASNPAGGRTQYF. CDR3 bases: TGTGCCAGCAACCCAGCGGGAGGGCGTACGCAGTATTTT.